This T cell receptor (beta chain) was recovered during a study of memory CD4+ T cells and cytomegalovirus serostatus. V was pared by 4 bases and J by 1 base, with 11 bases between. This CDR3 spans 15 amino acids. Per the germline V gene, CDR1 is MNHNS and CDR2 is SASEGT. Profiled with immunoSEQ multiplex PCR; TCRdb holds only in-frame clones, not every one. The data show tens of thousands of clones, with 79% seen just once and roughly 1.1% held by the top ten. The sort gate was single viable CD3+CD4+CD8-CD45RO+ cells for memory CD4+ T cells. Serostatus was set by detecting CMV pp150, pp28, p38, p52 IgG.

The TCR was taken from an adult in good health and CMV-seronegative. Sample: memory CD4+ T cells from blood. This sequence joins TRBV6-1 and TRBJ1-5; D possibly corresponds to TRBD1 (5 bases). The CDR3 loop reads CASSGGLGSNQPQHF. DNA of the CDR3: TGTGCCAGCAGTGGGGGACTCGGGAGCAATCAGCCCCAGCATTTT.